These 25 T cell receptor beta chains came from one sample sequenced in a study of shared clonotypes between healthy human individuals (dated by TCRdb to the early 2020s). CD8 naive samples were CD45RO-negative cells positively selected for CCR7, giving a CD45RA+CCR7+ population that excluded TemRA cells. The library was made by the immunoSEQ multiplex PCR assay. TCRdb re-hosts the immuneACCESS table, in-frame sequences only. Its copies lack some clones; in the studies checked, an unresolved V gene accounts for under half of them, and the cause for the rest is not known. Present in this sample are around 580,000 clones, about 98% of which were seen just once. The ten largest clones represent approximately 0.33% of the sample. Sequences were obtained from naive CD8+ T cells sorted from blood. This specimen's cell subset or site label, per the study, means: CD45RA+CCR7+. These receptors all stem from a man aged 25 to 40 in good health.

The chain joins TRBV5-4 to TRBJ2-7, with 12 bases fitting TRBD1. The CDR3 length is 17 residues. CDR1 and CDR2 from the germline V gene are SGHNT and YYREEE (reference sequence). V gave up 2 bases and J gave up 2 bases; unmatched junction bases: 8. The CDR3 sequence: CASSFGTGGLNPYEQYF. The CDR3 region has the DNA TGTGCCAGCAGCTTCGGGACAGGGGGCCTAAATCCCTACGAGCAGTACTTC.

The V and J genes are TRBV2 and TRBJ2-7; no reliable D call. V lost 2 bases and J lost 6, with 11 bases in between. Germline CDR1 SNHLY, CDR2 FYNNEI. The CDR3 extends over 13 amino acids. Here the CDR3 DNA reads TGTGCCAGCAGTGAATCGGTCGGTCCCGAGCAGTACTTC. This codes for CASSESVGPEQYF.

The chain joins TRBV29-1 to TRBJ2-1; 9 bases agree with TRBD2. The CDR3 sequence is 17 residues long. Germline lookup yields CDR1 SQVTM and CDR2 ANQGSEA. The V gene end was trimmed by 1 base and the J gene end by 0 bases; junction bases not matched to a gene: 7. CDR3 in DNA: TGCAGCGTTGAAGGACTAGCGGTAAGCAGCTCCTACAATGAGCAGTTCTTC. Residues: CSVEGLAVSSSYNEQFF.

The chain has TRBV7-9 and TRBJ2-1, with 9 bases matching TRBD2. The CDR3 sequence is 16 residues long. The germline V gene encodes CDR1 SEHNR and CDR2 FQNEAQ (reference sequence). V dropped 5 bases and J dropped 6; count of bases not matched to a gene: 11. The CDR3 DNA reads TGTGCCAGCAGCGGAACTGCGGGACTAGCTTCCAATGAGCAGTTCTTC. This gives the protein CASSGTAGLASNEQFF. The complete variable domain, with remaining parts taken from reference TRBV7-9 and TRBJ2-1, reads DTGVSQNPRHKITKRGQNVTFRCDPISEHNRLYWYRQTLGQGPEFLTYFQNEAQLEKSRLLSDRFSAERPKGSFSTLEIQRTEQGDSAMYLCASSGTAGLASNEQFFGPGTRLTVL.

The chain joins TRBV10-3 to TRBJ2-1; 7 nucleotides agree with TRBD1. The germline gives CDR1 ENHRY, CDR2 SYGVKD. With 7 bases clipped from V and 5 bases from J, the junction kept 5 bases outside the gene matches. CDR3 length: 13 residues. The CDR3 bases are TGTGCCATCATGCCACAGGGGAACAATGAGCAGTTCTTC. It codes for CAIMPQGNNEQFF.

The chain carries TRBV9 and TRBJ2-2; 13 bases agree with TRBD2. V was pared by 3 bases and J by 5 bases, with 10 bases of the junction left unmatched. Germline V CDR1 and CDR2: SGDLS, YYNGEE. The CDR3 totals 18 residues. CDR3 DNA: TGTGCCAGCAGCGAGATCGGACTAGCGGGAGTTGGTACCGGGGAGCTGTTTTTT. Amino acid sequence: CASSEIGLAGVGTGELFF.

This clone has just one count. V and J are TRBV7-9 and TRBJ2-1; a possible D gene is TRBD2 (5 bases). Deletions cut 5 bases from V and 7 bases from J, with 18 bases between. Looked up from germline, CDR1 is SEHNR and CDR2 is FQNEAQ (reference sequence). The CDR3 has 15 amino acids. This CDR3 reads CASSAWTPRRNEQFF. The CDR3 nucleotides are TGTGCCAGCAGCGCCTGGACTCCCCGTAGGAATGAGCAGTTCTTC.

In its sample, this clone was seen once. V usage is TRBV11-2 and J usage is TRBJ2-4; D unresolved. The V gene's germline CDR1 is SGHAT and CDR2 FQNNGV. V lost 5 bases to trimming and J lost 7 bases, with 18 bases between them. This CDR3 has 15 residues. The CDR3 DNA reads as TGTGCCAGCAGCCCGGTTCCTAGGACGCCGAACATTCAGTACTTC. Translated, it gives CASSPVPRTPNIQYF. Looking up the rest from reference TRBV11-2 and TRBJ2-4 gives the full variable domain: EAGVAQSPRYKIIEKRQSVAFWCNPISGHATLYWYQQILGQGPKLLIQFQNNGVVDDSQLPKDRFSAERLKGVDSTLKIQPAKLEDSAVYLCASSPVPRTPNIQYFGAGTRLSVL.

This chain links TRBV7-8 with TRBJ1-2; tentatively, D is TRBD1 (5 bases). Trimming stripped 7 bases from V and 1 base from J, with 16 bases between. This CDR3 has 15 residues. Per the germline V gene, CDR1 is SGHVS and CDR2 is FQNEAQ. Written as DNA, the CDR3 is TGTGCCAGCAACCCGACAGAGAATATTAACTATGGCTACACCTTC. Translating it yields CASNPTENINYGYTF. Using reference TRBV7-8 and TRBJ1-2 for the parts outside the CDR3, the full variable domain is GAGVSQSPRYKVAKRGQDVALRCDPISGHVSLFWYQQALGQGPEFLTYFQNEAQLDKSGLPSDRFFAERPEGSVSTLKIQRTQQEDSAVYLCASNPTENINYGYTFGSGTRLTVV.

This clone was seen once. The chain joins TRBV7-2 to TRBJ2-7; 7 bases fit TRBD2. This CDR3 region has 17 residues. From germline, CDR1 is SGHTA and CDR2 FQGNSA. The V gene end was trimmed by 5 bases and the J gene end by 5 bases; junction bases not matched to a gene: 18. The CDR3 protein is CASSHPRGEGGYHEQYF. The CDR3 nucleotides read TGTGCCAGCAGCCACCCGAGAGGGGAGGGCGGCTATCACGAGCAGTACTTC.

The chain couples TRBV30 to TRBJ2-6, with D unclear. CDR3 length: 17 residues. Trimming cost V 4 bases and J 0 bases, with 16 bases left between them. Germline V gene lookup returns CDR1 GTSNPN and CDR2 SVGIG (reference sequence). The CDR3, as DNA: TGTGCCTGGACCCATGCGTTTGGTAACTCTGGGGCCAACGTCCTGACTTTC. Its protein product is CAWTHAFGNSGANVLTF.

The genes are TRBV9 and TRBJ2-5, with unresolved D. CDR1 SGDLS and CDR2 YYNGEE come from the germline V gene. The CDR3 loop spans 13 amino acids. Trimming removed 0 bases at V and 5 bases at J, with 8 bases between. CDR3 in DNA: TGTGCCAGCAGCGTAGATATCCTCGAGACCCAGTACTTC. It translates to CASSVDILETQYF.

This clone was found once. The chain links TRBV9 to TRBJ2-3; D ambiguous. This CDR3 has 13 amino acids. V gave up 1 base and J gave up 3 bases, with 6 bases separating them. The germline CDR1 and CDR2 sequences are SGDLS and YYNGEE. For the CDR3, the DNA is TGTGCCAGCAGCGTAAGGGTAACAGATACGCAGTATTTT. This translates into CASSVRVTDTQYF.

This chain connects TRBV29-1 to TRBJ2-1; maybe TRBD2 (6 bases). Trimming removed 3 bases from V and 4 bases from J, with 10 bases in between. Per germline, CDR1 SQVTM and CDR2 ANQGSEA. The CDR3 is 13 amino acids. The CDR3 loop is CSVEGSGYNEQFF. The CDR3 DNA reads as TGCAGCGTTGAGGGTAGCGGTTACAATGAGCAGTTCTTC.

DNA for the CDR3: TGTGCCAGCAGTGAATATAGGTCCTCAGCCTACAATGAGCAGTTCTTC. Translating it yields CASSEYRSSAYNEQFF. The chain joins TRBV25-1 to TRBJ2-1, with D unresolved. Germline loops: CDR1 MGHDK, CDR2 SYGVNS. V lost 0 bases and J 2 bases, leaving 11 bases between the germline ends. CDR3 length equals 16 residues.

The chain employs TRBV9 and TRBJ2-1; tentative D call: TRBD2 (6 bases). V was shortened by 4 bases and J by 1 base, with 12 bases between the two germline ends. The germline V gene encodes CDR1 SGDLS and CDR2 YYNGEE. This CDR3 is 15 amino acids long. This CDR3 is CASSYRDSSYNEQFF. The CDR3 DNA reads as TGTGCCAGCAGCTACCGGGACTCTTCCTACAATGAGCAGTTCTTC.

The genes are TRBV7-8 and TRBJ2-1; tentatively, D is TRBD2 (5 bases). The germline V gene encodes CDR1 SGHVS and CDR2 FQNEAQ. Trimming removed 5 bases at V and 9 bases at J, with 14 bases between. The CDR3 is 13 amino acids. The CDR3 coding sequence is TGTGCCAGCAGCGCCCTACTAGATCCTGAGCAGTTCTTC. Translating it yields CASSALLDPEQFF.

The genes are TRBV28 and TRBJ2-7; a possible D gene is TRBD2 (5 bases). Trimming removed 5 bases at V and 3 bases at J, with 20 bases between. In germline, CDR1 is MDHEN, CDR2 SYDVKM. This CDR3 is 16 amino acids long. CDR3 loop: CASSQGEGFIFYEQYF. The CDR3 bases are TGTGCCAGCAGTCAAGGCGAGGGATTTATTTTCTACGAGCAGTACTTC.

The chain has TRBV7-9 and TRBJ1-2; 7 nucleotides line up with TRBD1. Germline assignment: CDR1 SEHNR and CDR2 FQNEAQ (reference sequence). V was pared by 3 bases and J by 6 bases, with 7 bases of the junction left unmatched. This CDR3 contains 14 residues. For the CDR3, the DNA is TGTGCCAGCAGCTTCACAGGGGTCTCAGATGGCTACACCTTC. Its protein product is CASSFTGVSDGYTF.

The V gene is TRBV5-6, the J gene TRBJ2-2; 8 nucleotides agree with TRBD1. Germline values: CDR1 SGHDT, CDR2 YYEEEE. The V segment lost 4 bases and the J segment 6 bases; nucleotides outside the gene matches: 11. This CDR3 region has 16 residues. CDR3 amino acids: CASSKKTGEEAGELFF. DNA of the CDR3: TGTGCCAGCAGCAAAAAGACAGGGGAAGAAGCCGGGGAGCTGTTTTTT. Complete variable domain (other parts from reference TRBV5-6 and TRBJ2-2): DAGVTQSPTHLIKTRGQQVTLRCSPKSGHDTVSWYQQALGQGPQFIFQYYEEEERQRGNFPDRFSGHQFPNYSSELNVNALLLGDSALYLCASSKKTGEEAGELFFGEGSRLTVL.

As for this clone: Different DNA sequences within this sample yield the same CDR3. CDR3 nucleotide sequence: TGTGCCAGCAGCTTGGGCAATCAGCCCCAGCATTTT. This translates into CASSLGNQPQHF. The J gene is TRBJ1-5, the V gene TRBV5-4; unclear D gene. CDR3 length: 12 residues. From germline, CDR1 is SGHNT and CDR2 YYREEE (reference sequence). V was shortened by 0 bases and J by 2 bases, with 0 bases between the two germline ends.

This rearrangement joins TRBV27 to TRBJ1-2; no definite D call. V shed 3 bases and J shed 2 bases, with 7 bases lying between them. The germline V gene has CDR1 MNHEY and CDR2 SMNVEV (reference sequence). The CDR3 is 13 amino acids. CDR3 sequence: CASSFSQNYGYTF. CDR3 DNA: TGTGCCAGCAGTTTTTCCCAAAACTATGGCTACACCTTC.

In DNA, the CDR3 is TGTGCCAGCATGAGGGGGACAGGGGAGAACACTGAAGCTTTCTTT. As protein: CASMRGTGENTEAFF. The rearrangement links TRBV6-1 to TRBJ1-1; 10 positions match TRBD1. V lost 7 bases and J lost 1; bases outside the gene matches: 6. This CDR3 spans 15 amino acids. From germline, CDR1 is MNHNS and CDR2 SASEGT.

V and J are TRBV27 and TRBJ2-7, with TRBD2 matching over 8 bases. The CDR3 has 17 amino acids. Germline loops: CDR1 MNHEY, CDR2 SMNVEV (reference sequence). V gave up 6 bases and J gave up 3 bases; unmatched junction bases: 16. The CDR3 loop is CASSESFLSGSSYEQYF. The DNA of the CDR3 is TGTGCCAGCAGCGAATCATTTTTAAGCGGGAGTAGCTACGAGCAGTACTTC.

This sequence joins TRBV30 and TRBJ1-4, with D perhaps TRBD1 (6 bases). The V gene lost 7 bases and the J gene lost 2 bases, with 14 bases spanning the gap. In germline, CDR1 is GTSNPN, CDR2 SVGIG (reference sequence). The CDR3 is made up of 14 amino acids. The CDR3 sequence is CALSPTGTNEKLFF. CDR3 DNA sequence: TGTGCCTTATCCCCAACAGGGACTAATGAAAAACTGTTTTTT.